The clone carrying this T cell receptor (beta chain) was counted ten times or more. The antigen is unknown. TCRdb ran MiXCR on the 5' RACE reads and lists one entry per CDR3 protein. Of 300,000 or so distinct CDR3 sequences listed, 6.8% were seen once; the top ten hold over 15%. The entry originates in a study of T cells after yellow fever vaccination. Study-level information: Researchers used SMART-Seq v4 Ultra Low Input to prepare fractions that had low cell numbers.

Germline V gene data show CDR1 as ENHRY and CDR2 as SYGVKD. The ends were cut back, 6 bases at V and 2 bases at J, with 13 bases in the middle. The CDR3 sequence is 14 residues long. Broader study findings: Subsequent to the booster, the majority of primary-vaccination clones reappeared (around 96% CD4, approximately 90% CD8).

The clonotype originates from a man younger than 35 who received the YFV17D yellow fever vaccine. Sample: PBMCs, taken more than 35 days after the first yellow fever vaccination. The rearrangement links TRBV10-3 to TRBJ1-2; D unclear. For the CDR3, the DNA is TGTGCCATCAGCGTAAGCGACGGGAACTATGGCTACACCTTC. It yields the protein CAISVSDGNYGYTF.